The sequence of this TCR beta chain was determined in a study of T cell responses to AZD1222 COVID-19 vaccine. Study findings and constraints: Clonal diversity was possibly underestimated, and the donors were mostly white British, with more females. Distributed over spike, vaccine-associated CD4 TCRs predominated at 160-218 and 743-854. At baseline, just a handful of AZD1222 recipients tested seropositive.

The CDR3 sequence is 13 residues long. Per germline, CDR1 GTSNPN and CDR2 SVGIG (reference sequence). V was trimmed by 1 base and J by 6 bases, leaving 10 bases between them. Clones were sequenced by immunoSEQ multiplex PCR, and TCRdb holds only the in-frame ones, with some missing. Of about 96,000 clones detected, under 90% appear once; the ten largest clones hold 26%. Points on this clone: What it binds is unknown.

The rearrangement joins TRBV30 to TRBJ2-4; tentative D call: TRBD2 (7 bases). This TCR derives from an adult in good health. Sequencing was performed on peripheral blood, taken on day 0 of AZD1222 vaccination. CDR3 in DNA: TGTGCCTGGAGTGGGGGAGGGGGAAACATTCAGTACTTC. Its protein is CAWSGGGGNIQYF. Variable domain in full (rest from reference TRBV30 and TRBJ2-4): SQTIHQWPATLVQPVGSPLSLECTVEGTSNPNLYWYRQAAGRGLQLLFYSVGIGQISSEVPQNLSASRPQDRQFILSSKKLLLSDSGFYLCAWSGGGGNIQYFGAGTRLSVL.